This T cell receptor beta chain stems from a study of OX40 agonist ivuxolimab in advanced cancers. Turning to the overall study: The costimulatory receptor OX40 (CD134) was targeted by ivuxolimab, a fully human IgG2 agonistic monoclonal antibody. Partial responses were achieved by three dose-escalation patients, of whom one had hepatocellular carcinoma and two had cutaneous melanoma. Of the roughly 54 patients in dose escalation, around 19 had hepatocellular carcinoma, some 15 had melanoma, 9 had renal cell carcinoma and 9 had head and neck cancer. The paper covers the monotherapy dose-escalation part of the phase I ivuxolimab trial, which included N of about 56 patients. Peripheral TCRbeta sequencing was intended to test whether TCR sequence diversity was altered and clonal T-cell expansion was caused by ivuxolimab. In the dose-escalation cohort, 70% to 85% of patients were male, and the mean age was 60 years with a range of roughly 20 to 80. Intravenous ivuxolimab was administered to patients every 2 weeks at six dose levels: 0.01, 0.1, 0.3, 1.5, 3 and 10 mg/kg. Prior anti-PD-1, anti-PD-L1 or anti-CTLA-4 therapy was permitted, and checkpoint inhibitors had been received by less than 45% of dose-escalation patients. Overall results and qualifications from the work: The antigen specificity of the peripheral T cells that underwent clonal expansion was not determined. After ivuxolimab, CD8+ T cells had more expanded clones than CD4+ T cells on average. Low levels of normalized T-cell clonal expansion were also seen in some nonresponding patients. At doses from 0.1 to 3.0 mg/kg, clonal expansion was seen in both CD4+ and CD8+ blood T cells between baseline and week 6. In the 0.1-3.0 mg/kg groups, partial responders had among the lowest normalized peripheral clonal expansion, particularly in CD8+ T cells.

V is cut back by 5 bases and J by 7 bases, with 7 bases in the junction unmatched. Reading the germline V gene (reference sequence) gives CDR1 MNHNY and CDR2 SVGAGI. The CDR3 contains 15 residues, cysteine and phenylalanine counted. Of the read, only the CDR3 DNA is kept; its 45 bases are in frame from base 1. The trial excluded patients who had a history of autoimmune disease or who were on systemic immunosuppression. In every dose cohort, peripheral blood was drawn for TCR sequencing at baseline, cycle 4 day 1, and cycle 7 day 1. The samples were taken from a phase I, first-in-human, multicenter, open-label dose-escalation trial of ivuxolimab. Adults with locally advanced or metastatic head and neck squamous cell, hepatocellular, melanoma or renal cell carcinoma were enrolled in the trial. CD4+ and CD8+ T cells were sorted separately from peripheral blood before TCR sequencing. A word on this clone: Its antigen target is currently unknown. Base-call qualities are not available, and no considerably larger clone is one nucleotide away.

Genomic DNA was extracted from sorted cells for sequencing of the TCRbeta CDR3 region. The immunoSEQ Assay was used to sequence the TCRbeta CDR3 regions. TCRdb provides this immuneACCESS table in a form limited to in-frame rearrangements. Some clones are lacking; in checked studies, under half of them reflect an unresolved V gene, and why the rest are absent is not known. The sample yields around 86,000 clones; 84% were counted once. The ten most abundant clones make up under 3.5% of the sample. The sequence joins TRBV6-6 to TRBJ1-4, with TRBD1 matching 10 junction bases. The receptor comes from an adult with an advanced solid tumor such as melanoma, head and neck, liver or kidney cancer. The source was CD4+ or CD8+ T cells sorted from blood, collected in a trial of the OX40 agonist ivuxolimab. The encoded CDR3 is CASSRQGAVGEKLFF. At the DNA level, the sequence is TGTGCCAGCAGTCGACAGGGGGCGGTAGGTGAAAAACTGTTTTTT.